The 26 T cell receptor beta chains below come from one sample, sequenced in a study of T cell responses to AZD1222 COVID-19 vaccine. Here immunoSEQ multiplex PCR was the method, and the copy in TCRdb shows in-frame clones only, minus some. The sample shows 100,000 or so clones, roughly nine tenths of them seen only once. Material: peripheral blood, obtained on day 0 of AZD1222 vaccination. Receptor source: an adult in good health.

This chain connects TRBV7-9 to TRBJ2-1; D not certain. Deletions cut 4 bases from V and 0 bases from J, with 10 bases between. Germline loops: CDR1 SEHNR, CDR2 FQNEAQ (reference sequence). The length of the CDR3 is 15 residues. The CDR3 DNA sequence: TGTGCCAGCAGCTCTACAGCGCTCTCCTACAATGAGCAGTTCTTC. Its protein product is CASSSTALSYNEQFF.

CDR3 protein: CATSDPGQGYNEKLFF. As DNA, the CDR3 is TGTGCCACCAGTGATCCCGGACAGGGTTATAATGAAAAACTGTTTTTT. The genes are TRBV24-1 and TRBJ1-4; 8 nucleotides line up with TRBD1. V was pared by 3 bases and J by 4 bases, with 6 bases of the junction left unmatched. Germline CDR1 KGHDR, CDR2 SFDVKD. This CDR3 has 16 residues.

This rearrangement joins TRBV7-8 to TRBJ2-1; D remains ambiguous. Germline V gives CDR1 SGHVS, CDR2 FQNEAQ. CDR3 length: 13 amino acids. Trimming shortened V by 1 base and J by 8 bases, and 9 bases separated the two germline ends. This CDR3 is CASSLEGRDEQFF. The CDR3 coding sequence is TGTGCCAGCAGCTTAGAGGGTAGGGATGAGCAGTTCTTC.

The chain has TRBV12-3 or TRBV12-4 and TRBJ1-2; D remains ambiguous. Trimming pared 3 bases from V and 1 base from J, leaving 6 bases between. CDR3 length: 13 amino acids. The CDR3 nucleotides are TGTGCCAGCAGTTTTAAGATTAACTATGGCTACACCTTC. This gives the protein CASSFKINYGYTF.

The rearrangement joins TRBV6-2 or TRBV6-3 to TRBJ1-5; D remains ambiguous. This CDR3 has 15 residues. The V gene's germline CDR1 is MNHEY and CDR2 SVGEGT. Trimming removed 2 bases from V and 1 base from J, with 9 bases in between. This CDR3 is CASSYTGQSNQPQHF. The CDR3 DNA reads as TGTGCCAGCAGTTACACCGGGCAGAGCAATCAGCCCCAGCATTTT.

This chain joins TRBV6-5 and TRBJ1-5; 7 bases fit TRBD1. J gave up 2 bases and V 6 bases, and 7 bases lay outside the gene matches. CDR3 length equals 15 residues. From germline, CDR1 is MNHEY and CDR2 SVGAGI. Here the CDR3 reads CASRTTGVGNQPQHF. CDR3 DNA sequence: TGTGCCAGCAGAACTACAGGGGTGGGCAATCAGCCCCAGCATTTT.

This clone was detected only once. The chain combines TRBV10-1 with TRBJ1-5, with a possible D match to TRBD1 (5 bases). Germline CDR1 WNHNN, CDR2 SYGVQD (reference sequence). This CDR3 has 15 residues. The germline V and J ends were trimmed by 7 bases and 6 bases, with 19 bases remaining between them. The CDR3 DNA reads as TGCGCCAGCAAAAACCAGGGAAGAGTGAGTCAGCCCCAGCATTTT. Translated: CASKNQGRVSQPQHF.

The chain combines TRBV7-9 with TRBJ2-4; 9 bases match TRBD1. V was pared by 1 base and J by 0 bases, with 1 base of the junction left unmatched. CDR1 is SEHNR, CDR2 FQNEAQ, per germline (reference sequence). The CDR3 totals 16 residues. DNA for the CDR3: TGTGCCAGCAGCTTAGGGGACAGGGAAGCCAAAAACATTCAGTACTTC. Its translation is CASSLGDREAKNIQYF. Together with reference TRBV7-9 and TRBJ2-4, the CDR3 gives the full variable domain: DTGVSQNPRHKITKRGQNVTFRCDPISEHNRLYWYRQTLGQGPEFLTYFQNEAQLEKSRLLSDRFSAERPKGSFSTLEIQRTEQGDSAMYLCASSLGDREAKNIQYFGAGTRLSVL.

The chain employs TRBV21-1 and TRBJ1-5; the table's D gene call, TRBD1, was not cross checked with the DNA. TRBV21-1 is designated a pseudogene. The CDR3 is 18 amino acids. This CDR3 reads CASSRPGTGGEGGQPQHF. The CDR3 DNA follows: TGTGCCAGCAGCCGCCCCGGGACAGGGGGCGAAGGAGGTCAGCCCCAGCATTTT.

The chain combines TRBV24-1 with TRBJ2-3; perhaps D is TRBD1 or TRBD2 (5 bases each). CDR1 is KGHDR, CDR2 SFDVKD, per germline. V lost 9 bases and J lost 2, with 11 bases in between. This CDR3 contains 13 residues. CDR3 loop: CATGGRLTDTQYF. The CDR3 DNA reads TGTGCCACCGGGGGACGGCTCACAGATACGCAGTATTTT.

The V and J genes are TRBV25-1 and TRBJ2-1; 13 nucleotides agree with TRBD2. This CDR3 spans 14 amino acids. V dropped 6 bases and J dropped 6; count of bases not matched to a gene: 2. Looked up from germline, CDR1 is MGHDK and CDR2 is SYGVNS. CDR3 nucleotide sequence: TGTGCCAGCAGGACTAGCGGGGGGATCAATGAGCAGTTCTTC. Translation gives CASRTSGGINEQFF.

This clone was recorded a few times. The V call is TRBV7-2, the J call TRBJ1-5; TRBD1 might be the D (5 bases). Germline loops: CDR1 SGHTA, CDR2 FQGNSA. This CDR3 comprises 14 residues. V lost 3 bases and J lost 7, with 13 bases in between. The CDR3 region is CASSLTGTPQPQHF. Here the CDR3 DNA reads TGTGCCAGCAGCTTGACCGGGACCCCCCAGCCCCAGCATTTT.

The V gene is TRBV7-2, the J gene TRBJ1-4; 8 bases match TRBD1. In germline, CDR1 is SGHTA, CDR2 FQGNSA. V lost 4 bases to trimming and J lost 5 bases; unmatched junction nucleotides: 12. This CDR3 comprises 17 residues. CDR3 coding DNA: TGTGCCAGCAGCTCACGGGGGACAGGAAGGATCAATGAAAAACTGTTTTTT. The encoded protein is CASSSRGTGRINEKLFF.

The chain links TRBV10-3 to TRBJ2-7; 7 bases match TRBD1. Germline lookup yields CDR1 ENHRY and CDR2 SYGVKD. V shed 0 bases, J shed 6 bases, and the junction held 11 bases outside the gene matches. This CDR3 contains 16 residues. The CDR3 nucleotides are TGTGCCATCAGTGAGTCGGGAGCCAGGGGGATCGGCGAGCAGTACTTC. It yields the protein CAISESGARGIGEQYF.

The chain is built from TRBV13 and TRBJ2-7; a possible D gene is TRBD2 (6 bases). CDR3 size: 13 residues. V dropped 2 bases and J dropped 6 bases, with 11 bases sitting between them. CDR1 is PRHDT, CDR2 FYEKMQ, per germline (reference sequence). The CDR3 DNA reads as TGTGCCAGCAGCTTAAGGAGGGGTGCCGAGCAGTACTTC. It translates to CASSLRRGAEQYF.

This sequence joins TRBV7-9 and TRBJ1-1; perhaps TRBD1 as D (6 bases). V was trimmed by 6 bases and J by 1 base, leaving 9 bases between them. This CDR3 is 13 amino acids long. Germline V CDR1 and CDR2: SEHNR, FQNEAQ (reference sequence). The CDR3 region has the DNA TGTGCCAGCAGACCACAGGGGAACACTGAAGCTTTCTTT. As protein: CASRPQGNTEAFF.

The chain employs TRBV7-2 and TRBJ2-7, with D maybe TRBD1 (8 bases). There are 14 residues in the CDR3. V was shortened by 4 bases and J by 3 bases, with 13 bases between the two germline ends. The germline CDR1 and CDR2 sequences are SGHTA and FQGNSA. CDR3 in DNA: TGTGCCAGCAGCTCACAGGGGGGGTTCTACGAGCAGTACTTC. Its protein is CASSSQGGFYEQYF.

This rearrangement joins TRBV2 to TRBJ2-1; no clear D gene. Trimming removed 0 bases from V and 6 bases from J, with 3 bases in between. CDR3 size: 12 residues. Germline CDR1 and CDR2: SNHLY and FYNNEI. CDR3 nucleotides: TGTGCCAGCAGTGAAGCCCGCAATGAGCAGTTCTTC. Amino acids: CASSEARNEQFF.

The chain has TRBV6-5 and TRBJ2-7; no firm D call. The CDR3 has 13 residues. V lost 0 bases, J lost 3 bases, and 6 bases lay in between. Germline CDR1 MNHEY, CDR2 SVGAGI. CDR3 protein: CASSYSSNYEQYF. Written as DNA, the CDR3 is TGTGCCAGCAGTTACTCGAGTAACTACGAGCAGTACTTC.

The chain links TRBV12-2 to TRBJ2-5; TRBD1, as called in the table, went unchecked against the DNA. TRBV12-2 is marked as a pseudogene. The CDR3 is 17 amino acids. The CDR3 bases are TGTGCAAGTCGCTTACCTCAGGGAAGGACAAAGCAAGAGACCCAGTACTTC. This encodes CASRLPQGRTKQETQYF.

This clone was detected once. The chain carries TRBV7-9 and TRBJ2-7; TRBD2 is a possible D gene (5 bases). Germline V gives CDR1 SEHNR, CDR2 FQNEAQ (reference sequence). The V end lost 2 bases, the J end lost 1 base, and 12 bases lay between the germline ends. CDR3 size: 15 residues. DNA of the CDR3: TGTGCCAGCAGCTTAAGACCAGGAGGTTCCTACGAGCAGTACTTC. Amino acids: CASSLRPGGSYEQYF. Full variable domain (outside the CDR3, taken from reference TRBV7-9 and TRBJ2-7): DTGVSQNPRHKITKRGQNVTFRCDPISEHNRLYWYRQTLGQGPEFLTYFQNEAQLEKSRLLSDRFSAERPKGSFSTLEIQRTEQGDSAMYLCASSLRPGGSYEQYFGPGTRLTVT.

The table lists this clone with a count of one. CDR3 protein: CASSQDYYGTSGDTGELFF. Written as DNA, the CDR3 is TGCGCCAGCAGCCAAGATTATTACGGGACTAGCGGAGACACCGGGGAGCTGTTTTTT. J is TRBJ2-2 and V is TRBV4-3; 11 nucleotides align to TRBD2. The CDR3 is 19 residues long. Trimming took 0 bases from V and 3 from J; bases not matched to a gene: 9. Per the germline V gene, CDR1 is LGHNA and CDR2 is YSLEER.

The V call is TRBV5-1, the J call TRBJ2-3; unclear D gene. Trimming pared 6 bases from V and 1 base from J, leaving 6 bases between. This CDR3 contains 12 residues. From germline, CDR1 is SGHRS and CDR2 YFSETQ. CDR3 in amino acids: CASNAGTDTQYF. In nucleotides, the CDR3 is TGCGCCAGCAACGCGGGCACAGATACGCAGTATTTT.

The chain joins TRBV24-1 to TRBJ2-1; TRBD1 matches at 8 bases. With V trimmed by 4 bases and J by 11 bases, 15 bases remained unmatched. Germline V gives CDR1 KGHDR, CDR2 SFDVKD. The CDR3 has 16 amino acids. DNA for the CDR3: TGTGCCACCAGTGAATACAGGGGGGAGGTCGGGTACAAGCAGTTCTTC. Translated, it gives CATSEYRGEVGYKQFF.

The rearrangement joins TRBV9 to TRBJ2-5, with TRBD2 identical over 13 bases. The CDR3 totals 15 residues. Per germline, CDR1 SGDLS and CDR2 YYNGEE. The trim removed 4 bases at V and 5 bases at J, leaving 5 bases unmatched. The chain's CDR3 is CASSHGLAGAETQYF. CDR3 nucleotides: TGTGCCAGCAGCCACGGACTAGCGGGGGCGGAGACCCAGTACTTC. Looking up the rest from reference TRBV9 and TRBJ2-5 gives the full variable domain: DSGVTQTPKHLITATGQRVTLRCSPRSGDLSVYWYQQSLDQGLQFLIQYYNGEERAKGNILERFSAQQFPDLHSELNLSSLELGDSALYFCASSHGLAGAETQYFGPGTRLLVL.

The chain uses TRBV7-2 and TRBJ1-6, with a weak D call TRBD1 (6 bases). Trimming left V 2 bases short and J 9 bases short, with 11 bases between. The CDR3 covers 14 residues. The germline V gene encodes CDR1 SGHTA and CDR2 FQGNSA. DNA of the CDR3: TGTGCCAGCAGCTTACTCACAGGGCTTTCACCCCTCCACTTT. Translation gives CASSLLTGLSPLHF.